The sequence of this T cell receptor beta chain was determined in a study of cytomegalovirus exposure and HLA in healthy donors. Study-wide findings and caveats: Sequencing probably produced one cluster of sequence variants that were highly shared. Certain indistinguishable V segments, among them TRBV6-2 and TRBV6-3, were excluded. Several of the most significant clusters were apparently associated with common viral pathogens in a later analysis.

Primers included in the PCR were 60 Vbeta and 13 Jbeta primers. Data came from immunoSEQ multiplex PCR; TCRdb stores just in-frame clones and leaves some out. The sample lists roughly 130,000 clones, about 8.5% occurring once. There are 14 residues in the CDR3. Germline loops: CDR1 MNHEY, CDR2 SMNVEV (reference sequence). V lost 6 bases to trimming and J lost 0 bases, with 12 bases between them. A note on this clone: No antigen is known for it.

The chain links TRBV27 to TRBJ2-7; a possible D gene is TRBD2 (5 bases). The material sequenced was PBMCs. The receptor comes from a man aged 40-50 years in good health and CMV-seronegative. The CDR3 here is CASRRVGSSYEQYF. The CDR3 nucleotides read TGTGCCAGCAGAAGGGTGGGGAGCTCCTACGAGCAGTACTTC.